This TCR beta chain was retrieved from a study of T cell responses to AZD1222 COVID-19 vaccine. Whole-study context: Second-dose recipients at about 4 or about 12 weeks were treated as one pooled group. Study conclusions and caveats: Spike-wide vaccine-associated CD4 TCRs dominated at 160-218 and 743-854. Seropositive AZD1222 recipients at baseline numbered only 5 to 7. Spike-specific TCR repertoires showed rising breadth and depth after two AZD1222 doses.

As concerns this clone: Its antigen is as yet unknown.

Some clones are missing from TCRdb's copy, which holds only in-frame ones; the method was immunoSEQ multiplex PCR. The sample includes 85,000 to 100,000 clones, 85% to 90% of them seen just once. V was trimmed by 1 base and J by 5 bases, leaving 9 bases between them. This CDR3 has 13 residues. CDR1 is SGHRS and CDR2 is YFSETQ in the germline V gene. The J gene is TRBJ2-5, the V gene TRBV5-1; D could derive from TRBD1 or TRBD2 (6 bases each). The sequence derives from an adult in good health. The specimen was peripheral blood, collected on day 0 of AZD1222 vaccination. DNA for the CDR3: TGCGCCAGCAGCTTGAGGGGGGATGAGACCCAGTACTTC. Translating gives CASSLRGDETQYF.